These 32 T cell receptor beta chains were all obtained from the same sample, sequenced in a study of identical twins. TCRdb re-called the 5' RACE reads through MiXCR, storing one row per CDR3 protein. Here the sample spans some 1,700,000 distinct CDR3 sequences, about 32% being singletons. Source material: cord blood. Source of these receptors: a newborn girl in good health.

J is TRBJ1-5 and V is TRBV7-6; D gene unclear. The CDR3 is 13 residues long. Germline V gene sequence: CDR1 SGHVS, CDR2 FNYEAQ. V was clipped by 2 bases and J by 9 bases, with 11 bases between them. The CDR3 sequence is CASSLLPPMPQHF. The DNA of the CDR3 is TGTGCCAGCAGCTTACTCCCCCCCATGCCCCAGCATTTT. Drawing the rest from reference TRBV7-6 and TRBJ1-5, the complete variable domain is GAGVSQSPRYKVTKRGQDVALRCDPISGHVSLYWYRQALGQGPEFLTYFNYEAQQDKSGLPNDRFSAERPEGSISTLTIQRTEQRDSAMYRCASSLLPPMPQHFGDGTRLSIL.

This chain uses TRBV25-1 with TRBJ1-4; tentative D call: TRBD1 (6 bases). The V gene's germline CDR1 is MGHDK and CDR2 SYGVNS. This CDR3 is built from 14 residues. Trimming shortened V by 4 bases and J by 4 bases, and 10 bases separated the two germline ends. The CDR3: CASSAGTNNEKLFF. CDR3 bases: TGTGCCAGCAGTGCCGGGACAAATAATGAAAAACTGTTTTTT.

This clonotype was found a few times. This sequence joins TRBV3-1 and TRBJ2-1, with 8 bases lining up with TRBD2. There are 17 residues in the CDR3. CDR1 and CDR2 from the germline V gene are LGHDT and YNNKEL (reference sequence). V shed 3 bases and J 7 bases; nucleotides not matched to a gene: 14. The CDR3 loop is CASSHGLLAGDINEQFF. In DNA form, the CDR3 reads TGTGCCAGCAGCCATGGACTTCTAGCGGGCGATATAAATGAGCAGTTCTTC.

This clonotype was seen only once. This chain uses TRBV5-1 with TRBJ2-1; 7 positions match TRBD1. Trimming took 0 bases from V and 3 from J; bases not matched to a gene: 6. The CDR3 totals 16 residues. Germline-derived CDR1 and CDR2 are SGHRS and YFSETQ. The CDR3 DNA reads TGCGCCAGCAGCTTGGCCGGGACAGACTACTACAATGAGCAGTTCTTC. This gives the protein CASSLAGTDYYNEQFF.

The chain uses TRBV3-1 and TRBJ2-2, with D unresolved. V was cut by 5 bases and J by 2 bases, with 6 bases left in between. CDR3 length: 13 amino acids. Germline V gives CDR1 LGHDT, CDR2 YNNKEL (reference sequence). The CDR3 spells CASSSHNTGELFF. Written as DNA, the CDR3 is TGTGCCAGCAGCTCCCACAACACCGGGGAGCTGTTTTTT.

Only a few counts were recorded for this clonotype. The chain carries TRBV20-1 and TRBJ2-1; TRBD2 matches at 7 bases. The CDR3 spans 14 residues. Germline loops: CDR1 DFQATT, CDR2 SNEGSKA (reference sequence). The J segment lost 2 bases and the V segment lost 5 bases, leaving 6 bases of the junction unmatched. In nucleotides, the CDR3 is TGCAGTGCTTTTTCCGGGACTACCTACAATGAGCAGTTCTTC. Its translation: CSAFSGTTYNEQFF.

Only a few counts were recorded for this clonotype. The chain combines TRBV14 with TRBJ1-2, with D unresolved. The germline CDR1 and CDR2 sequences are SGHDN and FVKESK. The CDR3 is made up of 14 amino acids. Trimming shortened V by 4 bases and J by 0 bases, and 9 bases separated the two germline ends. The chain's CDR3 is CASSPLTPNYGYTF. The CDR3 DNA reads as TGTGCCAGCAGCCCCCTCACTCCTAACTATGGCTACACCTTC.

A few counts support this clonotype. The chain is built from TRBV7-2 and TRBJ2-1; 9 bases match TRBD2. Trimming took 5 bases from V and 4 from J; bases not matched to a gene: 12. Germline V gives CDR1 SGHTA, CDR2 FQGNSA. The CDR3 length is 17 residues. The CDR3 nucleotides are TGTGCCAGCAGCGCACAGCCCGCTAGCGGGGTGTACAATGAGCAGTTCTTC. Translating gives CASSAQPASGVYNEQFF.

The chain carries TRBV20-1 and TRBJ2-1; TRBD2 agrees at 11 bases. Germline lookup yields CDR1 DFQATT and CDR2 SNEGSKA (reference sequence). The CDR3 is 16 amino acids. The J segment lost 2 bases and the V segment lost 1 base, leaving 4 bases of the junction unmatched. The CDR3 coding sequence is TGCAGTGCTAGAGGACCGGGACTAGCGGCCTACAATGAGCAGTTCTTC. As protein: CSARGPGLAAYNEQFF.

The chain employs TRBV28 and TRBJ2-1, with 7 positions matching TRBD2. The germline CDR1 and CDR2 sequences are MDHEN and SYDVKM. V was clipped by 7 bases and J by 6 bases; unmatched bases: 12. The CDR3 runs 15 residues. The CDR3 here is CASTSSGERSNEQFF. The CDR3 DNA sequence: TGTGCCAGCACCTCGAGCGGGGAGAGGAGCAATGAGCAGTTCTTC.

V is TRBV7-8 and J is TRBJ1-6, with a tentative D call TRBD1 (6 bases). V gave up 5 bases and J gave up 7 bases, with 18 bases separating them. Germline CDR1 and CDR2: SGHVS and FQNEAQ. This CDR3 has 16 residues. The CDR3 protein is CASSPSRQVPNSPLHF. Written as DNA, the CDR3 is TGTGCCAGCAGCCCCAGCCGACAGGTCCCAAATTCACCCCTCCACTTT.

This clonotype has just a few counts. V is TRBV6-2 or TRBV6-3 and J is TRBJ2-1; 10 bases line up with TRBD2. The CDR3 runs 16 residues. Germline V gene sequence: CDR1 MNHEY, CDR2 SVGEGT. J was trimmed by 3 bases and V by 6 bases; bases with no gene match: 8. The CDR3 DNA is TGTGCCAGCAGAAGCCCCGGGACTAGCGTCTACAATGAGCAGTTCTTC. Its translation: CASRSPGTSVYNEQFF.

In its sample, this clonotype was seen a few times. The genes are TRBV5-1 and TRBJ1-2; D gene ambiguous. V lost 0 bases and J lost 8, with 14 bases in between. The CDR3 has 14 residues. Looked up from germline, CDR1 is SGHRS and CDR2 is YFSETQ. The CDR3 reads CASSLELNSGGYTF. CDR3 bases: TGCGCCAGCAGCTTGGAGTTAAACAGTGGAGGCTACACCTTC.

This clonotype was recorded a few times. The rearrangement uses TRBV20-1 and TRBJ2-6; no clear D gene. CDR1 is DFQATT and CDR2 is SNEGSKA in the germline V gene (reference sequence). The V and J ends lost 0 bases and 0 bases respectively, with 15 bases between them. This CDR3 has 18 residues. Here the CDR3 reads CSARELGTAFSGANVLTF. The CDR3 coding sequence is TGCAGTGCTAGAGAGCTAGGAACAGCCTTCTCTGGGGCCAACGTCCTGACTTTC.

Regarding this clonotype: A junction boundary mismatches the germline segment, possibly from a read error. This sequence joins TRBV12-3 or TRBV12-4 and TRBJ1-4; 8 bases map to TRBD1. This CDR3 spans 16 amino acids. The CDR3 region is CACSLAPTGDLEKLFF. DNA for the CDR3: TGTGCCTGCAGTTTAGCGCCGACAGGGGATCTTGAAAAACTGTTTTTT.

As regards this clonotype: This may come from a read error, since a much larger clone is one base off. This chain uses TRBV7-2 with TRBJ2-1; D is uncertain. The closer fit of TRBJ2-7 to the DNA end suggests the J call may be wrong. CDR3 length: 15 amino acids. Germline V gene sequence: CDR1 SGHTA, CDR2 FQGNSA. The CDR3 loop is CASSLVHVSYNEQYF. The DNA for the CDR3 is TGTGCCAGCAGCTTAGTTCACGTCTCCTACAATGAGCAGTACTTC.

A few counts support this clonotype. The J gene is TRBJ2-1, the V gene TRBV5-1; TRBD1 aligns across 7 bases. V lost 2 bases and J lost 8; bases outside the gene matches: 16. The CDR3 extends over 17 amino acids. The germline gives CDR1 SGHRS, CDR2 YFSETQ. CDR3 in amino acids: CASSFLHRAGGRDEQFF. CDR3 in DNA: TGCGCCAGCAGCTTTCTTCATCGGGCAGGGGGTCGGGATGAGCAGTTCTTC.

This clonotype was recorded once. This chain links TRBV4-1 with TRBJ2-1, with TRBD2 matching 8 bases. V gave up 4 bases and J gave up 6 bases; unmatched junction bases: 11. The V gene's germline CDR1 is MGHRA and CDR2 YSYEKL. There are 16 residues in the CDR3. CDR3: CASSRGSGKGCNEQFF. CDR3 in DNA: TGCGCCAGCAGCCGCGGTAGCGGGAAAGGCTGCAATGAGCAGTTCTTC.

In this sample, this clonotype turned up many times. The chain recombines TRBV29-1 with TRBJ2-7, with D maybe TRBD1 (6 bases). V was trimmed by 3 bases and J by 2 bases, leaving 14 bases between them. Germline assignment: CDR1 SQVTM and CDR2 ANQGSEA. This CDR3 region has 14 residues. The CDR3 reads CSVEVGTFTYEQYF. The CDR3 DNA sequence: TGCAGCGTTGAGGTCGGGACATTTACCTACGAGCAGTACTTC.

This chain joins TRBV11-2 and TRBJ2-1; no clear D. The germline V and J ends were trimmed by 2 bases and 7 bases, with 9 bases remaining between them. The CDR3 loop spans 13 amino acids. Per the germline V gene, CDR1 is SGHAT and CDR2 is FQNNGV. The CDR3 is CASSLSLRNEQFF. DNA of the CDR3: TGTGCCAGCAGCTTAAGTCTCCGTAATGAGCAGTTCTTC. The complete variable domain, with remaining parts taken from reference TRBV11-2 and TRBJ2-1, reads EAGVAQSPRYKIIEKRQSVAFWCNPISGHATLYWYQQILGQGPKLLIQFQNNGVVDDSQLPKDRFSAERLKGVDSTLKIQPAKLEDSAVYLCASSLSLRNEQFFGPGTRLTVL.

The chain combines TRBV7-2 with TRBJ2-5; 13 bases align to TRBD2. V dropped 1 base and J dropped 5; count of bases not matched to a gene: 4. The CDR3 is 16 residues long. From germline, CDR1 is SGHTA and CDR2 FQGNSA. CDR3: CASSLVGLAGHETQYF. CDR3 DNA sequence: TGTGCCAGCAGCTTAGTGGGACTAGCGGGACATGAGACCCAGTACTTC.

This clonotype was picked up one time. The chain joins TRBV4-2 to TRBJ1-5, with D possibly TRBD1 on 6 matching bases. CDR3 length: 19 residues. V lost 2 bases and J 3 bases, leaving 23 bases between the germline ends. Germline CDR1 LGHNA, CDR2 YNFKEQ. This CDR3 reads CASSQTRERGPLLNQPQHF. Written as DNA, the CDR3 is TGTGCCAGCAGCCAAACTAGGGAGCGGGGGCCGCTTCTCAATCAGCCCCAGCATTTT.

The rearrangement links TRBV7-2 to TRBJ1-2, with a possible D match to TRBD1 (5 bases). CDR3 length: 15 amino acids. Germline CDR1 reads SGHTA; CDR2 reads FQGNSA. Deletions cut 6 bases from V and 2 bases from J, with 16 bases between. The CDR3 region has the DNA TGTGCCAGCAGATCGAATTCAGGGCTCAACTATGGCTACACCTTC. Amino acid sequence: CASRSNSGLNYGYTF.

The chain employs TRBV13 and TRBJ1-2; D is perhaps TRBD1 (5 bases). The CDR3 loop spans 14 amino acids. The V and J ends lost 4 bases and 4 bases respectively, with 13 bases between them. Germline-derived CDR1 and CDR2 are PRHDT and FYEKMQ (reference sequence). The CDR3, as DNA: TGTGCCAGCAGCTACAGGCACCGGGCCTATGGCTACACCTTC. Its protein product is CASSYRHRAYGYTF.

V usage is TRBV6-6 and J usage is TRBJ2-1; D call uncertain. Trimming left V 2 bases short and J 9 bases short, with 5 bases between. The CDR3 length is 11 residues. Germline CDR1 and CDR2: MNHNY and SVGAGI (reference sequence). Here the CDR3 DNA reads TGTGCCAGCAGTTACGATGGTGAGCAGTTCTTC. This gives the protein CASSYDGEQFF.

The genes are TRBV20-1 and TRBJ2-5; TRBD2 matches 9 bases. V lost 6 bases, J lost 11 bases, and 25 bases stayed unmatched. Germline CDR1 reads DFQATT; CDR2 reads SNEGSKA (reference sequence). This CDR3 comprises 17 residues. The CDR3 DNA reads TGCAGTGCCATGGCTTTACCTAGCGGGGCATACTACAATGAGCAGTACTTC. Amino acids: CSAMALPSGAYYNEQYF.

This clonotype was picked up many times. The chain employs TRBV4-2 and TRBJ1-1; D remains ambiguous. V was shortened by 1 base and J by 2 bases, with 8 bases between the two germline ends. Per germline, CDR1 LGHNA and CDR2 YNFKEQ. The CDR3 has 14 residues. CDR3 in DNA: TGTGCCAGCAGCCAAGTCGGGAGTAACACTGAAGCTTTCTTT. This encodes CASSQVGSNTEAFF.

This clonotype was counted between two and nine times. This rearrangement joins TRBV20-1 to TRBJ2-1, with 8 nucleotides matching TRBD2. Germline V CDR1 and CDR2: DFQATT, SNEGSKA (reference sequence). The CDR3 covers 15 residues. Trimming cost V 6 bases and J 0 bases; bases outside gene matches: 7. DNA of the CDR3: TGCAGTGCGCCCCTTAGCGGGGTCTCCTACAATGAGCAGTTCTTC. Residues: CSAPLSGVSYNEQFF.

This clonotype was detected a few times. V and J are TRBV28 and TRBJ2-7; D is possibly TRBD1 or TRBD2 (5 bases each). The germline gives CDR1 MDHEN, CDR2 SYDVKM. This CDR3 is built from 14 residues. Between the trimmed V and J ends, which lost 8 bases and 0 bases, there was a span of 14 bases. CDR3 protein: CASLGTPNSYEQYF. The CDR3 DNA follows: TGTGCCAGCCTTGGGACCCCAAACTCCTACGAGCAGTACTTC.

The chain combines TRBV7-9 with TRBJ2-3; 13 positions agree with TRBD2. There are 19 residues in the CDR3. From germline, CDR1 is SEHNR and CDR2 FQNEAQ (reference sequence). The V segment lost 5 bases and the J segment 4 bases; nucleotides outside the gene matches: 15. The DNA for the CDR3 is TGTGCCAGCAGCCCCCTGACTAGCGGGAGGACCTCTATGGCAGATACGCAGTATTTT. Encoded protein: CASSPLTSGRTSMADTQYF.

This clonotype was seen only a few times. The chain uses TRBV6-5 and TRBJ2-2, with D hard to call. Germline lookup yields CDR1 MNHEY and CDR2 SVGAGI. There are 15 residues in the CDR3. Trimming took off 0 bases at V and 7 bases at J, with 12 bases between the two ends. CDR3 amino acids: CASSYSIPGYGELFF. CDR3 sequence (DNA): TGTGCCAGCAGTTACTCGATTCCGGGTTACGGGGAGCTGTTTTTT.

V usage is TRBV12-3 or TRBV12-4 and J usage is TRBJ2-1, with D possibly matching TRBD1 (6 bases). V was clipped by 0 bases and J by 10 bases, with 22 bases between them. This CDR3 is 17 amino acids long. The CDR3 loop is CASSLATYREARYEQFF. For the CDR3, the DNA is TGTGCCAGCAGTTTAGCGACCTACAGGGAAGCCCGATACGAGCAGTTCTTC.